The rows below give T cell receptor beta chains drawn from one sample of a study of cytomegalovirus exposure and HLA in healthy donors. Clones were read by immunoSEQ multiplex PCR, and TCRdb kept only the in-frame ones, dropping some. The sample contains approximately 140,000 clones, roughly 73% of which appear only once. The sample taken for sequencing was PBMCs. These receptors all stem from a man aged 40-55 years in good health and CMV-seronegative. The CDR3 runs from the conserved cysteine through the conserved F or W. D genes are given only for firm matches. Expanded clones get a size class; other rows say once, few or many, or leave the size out.

TRBJ1-5 - - TRBV19 TGTGCCAGTAGTATCTCAGGCCAGAGACCCAATCAGCCCCAGCATTTT CASSISGQRPNQPQHF
TRBJ2-3 TRBD2 - TRBV18 TGTGCCAGCTCACCCGGGACTAGCGGAGATACGCAGTATTTT CASSPGTSGDTQYF
TRBJ2-1 TRBD1 once TRBV6-1 TGTGCCAGCAGGAAACCAGGGGGTGAGGAGCAGTTCTTC CASRKPGGEEQFF
TRBJ2-5 TRBD1 - TRBV4-3 TGCGCCAGCAGCCAAGAACCTTGGGGACAGGGGTCGGAGACCCAGTACTTC CASSQEPWGQGSETQYF
TRBJ1-3 - - TRBV6-1 TGTGCCAGCACCGAGCTCGGGGGTGGAAACACCATATATTTT CASTELGGGNTIYF
TRBJ1-4 - once TRBV4-1 TGCGCCAGCACTTCTGGGGGCCTTAATGAAAAACTGTTTTTT CASTSGGLNEKLFF
TRBJ1-5 TRBD1 - TRBV6-6 TGTGCCAGCAGGTTACAGGCGGACAGGAGCAATCAGCCCCAGCATTTT CASRLQADRSNQPQHF
TRBJ1-2 TRBD1 - TRBV7-8 TGTGCCAGCAGCCCGATGCGGGGGACAGGGGAAAACTATGGCTACACCTTC CASSPMRGTGENYGYTF
TRBJ2-3 TRBD2 - TRBV5-4 TGTGCCAGCAGCCCCCTGGGACTAGCGGGGGATACGCAGTATTTT CASSPLGLAGDTQYF
TRBJ1-2 - - TRBV6-1 TGTGCCAGCGGGGGGGGGACCGGCGTATATGGCTACACCTTC CASGGGTGVYGYTF
TRBJ2-6 TRBD2 - TRBV9 TGTGCCAGCAGCGTAGGGGATAGCGGGGGTTCGGCCGGGGCCAACGTCCTGACTTTC CASSVGDSGGSAGANVLTF
TRBJ2-7 - - TRBV4-2 TGTGCCAGCAGCCAAGGGGAGTGGCGGGGTAGAATCTACGAGCAGTACTTC CASSQGEWRGRIYEQYF
TRBJ2-5 - - TRBV5-1 TGCGCCAGCAGCTTGGGGCTGAAAGAGACCCAGTACTTC CASSLGLKETQYF
TRBJ1-4 TRBD1 - TRBV28 TGTGCCAGCAGCTCACAGGGGGTTGGGGAGGAAAAACTGTTTTTT CASSSQGVGEEKLFF
TRBJ1-1 - many TRBV30 TGTGCCTGGAGTGTAAGTGTCGGCACTGAAGCTTTCTTT CAWSVSVGTEAFF
TRBJ2-5 TRBD2 - TRBV5-1 TGCGCCAGCAGCCCACTAGCGGGGGGGCCGTGGGAGACCCAGTACTTC CASSPLAGGPWETQYF